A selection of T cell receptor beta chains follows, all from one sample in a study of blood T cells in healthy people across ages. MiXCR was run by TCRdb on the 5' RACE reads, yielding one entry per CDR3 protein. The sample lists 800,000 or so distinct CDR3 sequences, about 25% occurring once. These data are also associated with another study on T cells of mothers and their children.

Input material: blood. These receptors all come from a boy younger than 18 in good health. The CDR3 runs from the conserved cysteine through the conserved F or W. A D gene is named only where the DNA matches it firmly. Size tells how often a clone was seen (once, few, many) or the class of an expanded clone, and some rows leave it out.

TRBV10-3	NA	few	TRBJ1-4	TGTGCCATCAGGCAGGGGAGCGCTAATGAAAAACTGTTTTTT	CAIRQGSANEKLFF
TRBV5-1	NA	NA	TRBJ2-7	TGCGCCACTCAGCCACAGCCCGCTTCCTACGAGCAGTACTTC	CATQPQPASYEQYF
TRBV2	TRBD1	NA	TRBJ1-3	TGTGCCAGCAGCCTGACAGGGTCGCGCTCTTTTGGAAACACCATATATTTT	CASSLTGSRSFGNTIYF
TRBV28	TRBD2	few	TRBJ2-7	TGTGCCAGCAGTGGACTAGCGGGTTGGAGCTCCTACGAGCAGTACTTC	CASSGLAGWSSYEQYF
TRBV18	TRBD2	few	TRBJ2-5	TGTGCCAGCTCACCACCTTCTAGCGGGAGAGAGACCCAGTACTTC	CASSPPSSGRETQYF
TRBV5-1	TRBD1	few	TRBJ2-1	TGCGCCAGCAGCTCCCGACAGGGGAAAGGATACAATGAGCAGTTCTTC	CASSSRQGKGYNEQFF
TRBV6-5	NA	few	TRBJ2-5	TGTGCCAGCAGTTACGCCCCCCGAGAGACCCAGTACTTC	CASSYAPRETQYF
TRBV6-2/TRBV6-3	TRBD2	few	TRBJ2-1	TGTGCCAGCAGTTACGGCTTAGCGGGAGGGCCGGACAATGAGCAGTTCTTC	CASSYGLAGGPDNEQFF
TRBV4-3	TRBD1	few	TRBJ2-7	TGCGCCAGCAGCCAAGAAAGGACAGGGGGCCACGAGCAGTACTTC	CASSQERTGGHEQYF
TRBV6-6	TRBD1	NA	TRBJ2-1	TGTGCCAGCAGAAGGACAGGGGATCCCTACAATGAGCAGTTCTTC	CASRRTGDPYNEQFF
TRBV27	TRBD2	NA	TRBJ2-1	TGTGCCAGCAGTGGGGGGGGGACTTTCTACAATGAGCAGTTCTTC	CASSGGGTFYNEQFF
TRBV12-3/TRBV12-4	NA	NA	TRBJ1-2	TGTGCCAGCAGCCTCCTAAACTATGGCCACACCTTC	CASSLLNYGHTF
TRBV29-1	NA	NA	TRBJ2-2	TGCAGCACCAGGGACGGGAACACCAAGCAGCTGTTTTTT	CSTRDGNTKQLFF
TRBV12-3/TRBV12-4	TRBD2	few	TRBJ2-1	TGTGCCAGCAGTTTATTCCCGCTAGCGGGAACAAATGAGCAGTTCTTC	CASSLFPLAGTNEQFF
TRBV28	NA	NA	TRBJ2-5	TGTGCCACCAAAGGTGGGGGAGAGCGGTTCTTC	CATKGGGERFF
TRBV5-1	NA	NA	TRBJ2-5	TGCGCCAGCAGCTTACAAACAGGGCCCAGGGAGACCCAGTACTTC	CASSLQTGPRETQYF
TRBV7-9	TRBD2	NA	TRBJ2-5	TGTGCCAGCAGCGCCTGGGGGGACTATTTAAAAGAGACCCAGTACTTC	CASSAWGDYLKETQYF
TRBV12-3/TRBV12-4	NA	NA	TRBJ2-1	TGTGCCAGCAGTTCCCGCCCGAAGGAGGATGAGCAGTTCTTC	CASSSRPKEDEQFF
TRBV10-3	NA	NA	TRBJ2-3	TGTGCCATCAGTGCCCTGAGAGGGGATACAGATACGCAGTATTTT	CAISALRGDTDTQYF
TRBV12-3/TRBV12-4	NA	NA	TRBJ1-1	TGTGCCAGCAGTTTAACCTTTCCCCAACCACCTTGGAATTTT	CASSLTFPQPPWNF